What follows are 24 T cell receptor beta chains derived from one specimen sequenced in a study of blood T cell repertoires in COVID-19. Assay used: immunoSEQ multiplex PCR; TCRdb lists only in-frame clones, some missing. Seen here are about 13,000 clones, roughly 90% observed once, and the top ten hold about 14%. What was sequenced was peripheral blood. The receptors were sampled from a human donor in a cohort sampled during active COVID-19.

The count of this clone is one. This chain connects TRBV15 to TRBJ2-5; D call uncertain. CDR1 and CDR2 (germline): LNHNV, YYDKDF (reference sequence). The length of the CDR3 is 13 residues. Trimming shortened V by 2 bases and J by 2 bases, and 6 bases separated the two germline ends. The CDR3 is CATSRPLQETQYF. DNA of the CDR3: TGTGCCACCAGCAGACCCCTTCAAGAGACCCAGTACTTC. The full variable domain, completed using reference TRBV15 and TRBJ2-5, is DAMVIQNPRYQVTQFGKPVTLSCSQTLNHNVMYWYQQKSSQAPKLLFHYYDKDFNNEADTPDNFQSRRPNTSFCFLDIRSPGLGDTAMYLCATSRPLQETQYFGPGTRLLVL.

The chain employs TRBV6-5 and TRBJ2-7; possible D gene TRBD1, 5 bases. The ends were cut back, 6 bases at V and 1 base at J, with 13 bases in the middle. The CDR3 is 14 amino acids. The V gene's germline CDR1 is MNHEY and CDR2 SVGAGI. Written as DNA, the CDR3 is TGTGCCAGCAGGGCCCGACAGATATCCTACGAGCAGTACTTC. Protein product: CASRARQISYEQYF.

DNA for the CDR3: TGTGCCAGCAGTTACGCAGCGGGTTCCTACAATGAGCAGTTCTTC. Translating gives CASSYAAGSYNEQFF. The chain carries TRBV6-5 and TRBJ2-1; possibly TRBD2 for D (6 bases). Germline values: CDR1 MNHEY, CDR2 SVGAGI. Trimming cost V 2 bases and J 1 base, with 9 bases left between them. This CDR3 has 15 amino acids.

The genes are TRBV28 and TRBJ2-7; 7 bases map to TRBD2. V lost 3 bases to trimming and J lost 2 bases; unmatched junction nucleotides: 4. Germline-derived CDR1 and CDR2 are MDHEN and SYDVKM. This CDR3 has 14 residues. The CDR3: CASSLVGGPYEQYF. CDR3 nucleotide sequence: TGTGCCAGCAGTTTGGTGGGAGGGCCCTACGAGCAGTACTTC.

The J gene is TRBJ2-1, the V gene TRBV5-4; 9 positions match TRBD1. The CDR3 has 16 residues. Trimming took 4 bases from V and 9 from J; bases not matched to a gene: 14. CDR1 is SGHNT and CDR2 is YYREEE in the germline V gene (reference sequence). CDR3 DNA: TGTGCCAGCAGCCCCCTCCCGGGACAGGGTCGAAGTGAGCAGTTCTTC. Translating it yields CASSPLPGQGRSEQFF.

CDR3 sequence reads: CASRGTGAVGELFF. CDR3 bases: TGTGCCAGCAGAGGGACAGGGGCGGTCGGGGAGCTGTTTTTT. The genes are TRBV2 and TRBJ2-2, with 10 positions matching TRBD1. V gave up 6 bases and J gave up 7 bases; unmatched junction bases: 5. Germline assignment: CDR1 SNHLY and CDR2 FYNNEI. The CDR3 covers 14 residues.

This chain connects TRBV27 to TRBJ2-1, with 7 nucleotides matching TRBD1. V was pared by 0 bases and J by 6 bases, with 14 bases of the junction left unmatched. Germline V gene sequence: CDR1 MNHEY, CDR2 SMNVEV (reference sequence). This CDR3 region has 18 residues. This chain's CDR3 is CASSLSRFRQGVVNEQFF. The CDR3 DNA reads TGTGCCAGCAGTTTATCAAGGTTCCGGCAGGGGGTCGTCAATGAGCAGTTCTTC.

This chain connects TRBV7-2 to TRBJ1-5; D unclear. This CDR3 contains 15 residues. V was cut by 2 bases and J by 0 bases, with 8 bases left in between. Germline CDR1 and CDR2: SGHTA and FQGNSA. The CDR3 nucleotides are TGTGCCAGCAGCTTAAGCGGGGTTAGCAATCAGCCCCAGCATTTT. Amino acid sequence: CASSLSGVSNQPQHF.

The chain joins TRBV10-3 to TRBJ2-7, with 7 bases aligning to TRBD2. Germline V CDR1 and CDR2: ENHRY, SYGVKD. The V gene end was trimmed by 0 bases and the J gene end by 3 bases; junction bases not matched to a gene: 2. The CDR3 consists of 14 residues. The CDR3 loop reads CAISESGGNYEQYF. The CDR3 DNA sequence: TGTGCCATCAGTGAGTCGGGGGGGAACTACGAGCAGTACTTC.

The J gene is TRBJ2-1, the V gene TRBV10-1; 7 bases fit TRBD1. CDR3 size: 13 residues. Germline assignment: CDR1 WNHNN and CDR2 SYGVQD (reference sequence). J lost 5 bases, V lost 6 bases, and 4 bases had no gene match. The CDR3 loop reads CASSPGTDNEQFF. The CDR3 nucleotides are TGCGCCAGCAGCCCCGGGACAGACAATGAGCAGTTCTTC.

Only one count was recorded for this clone. The chain combines TRBV5-3 with TRBJ2-3; tentative D call: TRBD2 (7 bases). TRBV5-3 is reported as an ORF; its role is uncertain. Trimming removed 1 base at V and 13 bases at J, with 10 bases between. There are 11 residues in the CDR3. CDR3 amino acids: CARSLRGGEYF. As DNA, the CDR3 is TGTGCCAGAAGCTTGCGCGGGGGCGAGTATTTT.

The V gene is TRBV20-1, the J gene TRBJ1-2; no clear D gene. The V gene lost 3 bases and the J gene lost 6 bases, with 20 bases spanning the gap. The germline V gene encodes CDR1 DFQATT and CDR2 SNEGSKA (reference sequence). This CDR3 has 15 residues. The CDR3 here is CSASRGAGEVNGYTF. In DNA, the CDR3 is TGCAGTGCTAGTCGGGGAGCTGGGGAGGTAAATGGCTACACCTTC.

The chain uses TRBV5-4 and TRBJ2-5; D not resolved. Germline-derived CDR1 and CDR2 are SGHNT and YYREEE (reference sequence). The CDR3 is 12 residues long. V lost 0 bases, J lost 4 bases, and 4 bases lay in between. This CDR3 is CASSLDRETQYF. CDR3 in DNA: TGTGCCAGCAGCTTGGATCGAGAGACCCAGTACTTC.

This chain uses TRBV4-3 with TRBJ1-2; 7 bases map to TRBD1. Unmatched junction bases numbered 10, after V lost 5 bases and J lost 7 bases. Germline CDR1 reads LGHNA; CDR2 reads YSLEER. CDR3 length: 14 amino acids. CDR3 loop: CASSVQGMSAGYTF. The CDR3 DNA follows: TGCGCCAGCAGCGTACAGGGGATGTCGGCTGGCTACACCTTC.

The V gene is TRBV6-5, the J gene TRBJ2-5; TRBD2 is a possible D gene (5 bases). From germline, CDR1 is MNHEY and CDR2 SVGAGI. The CDR3 totals 15 residues. V was trimmed by 7 bases and J by 2 bases, leaving 17 bases between them. The CDR3: CASTSLGGQQETQYF. The CDR3 DNA is TGTGCCAGCACTAGCCTGGGTGGGCAACAAGAGACCCAGTACTTC.

The rearrangement joins TRBV2 to TRBJ1-2, with 9 positions matching TRBD1. With 4 bases clipped from V and 11 bases from J, the junction kept 11 bases outside the gene matches. CDR3 size: 14 residues. Germline V gives CDR1 SNHLY, CDR2 FYNNEI. CDR3 residues: CASSAGQGFRGYTF. CDR3 in DNA: TGTGCCAGCAGTGCGGGACAGGGATTTAGGGGTTACACCTTC. The full variable domain, completed using reference TRBV2 and TRBJ1-2, is EPEVTQTPSHQVTQMGQEVILRCVPISNHLYFYWYRQILGQKVEFLVSFYNNEISEKSEIFDDQFSVERPDGSNFTLKIRSTKLEDSAMYFCASSAGQGFRGYTFGSGTRLTVV.

This rearrangement joins TRBV7-9 to TRBJ2-7; maybe TRBD1 (6 bases). The CDR3 contains 12 residues. Germline V gene sequence: CDR1 SEHNR, CDR2 FQNEAQ (reference sequence). Trimming removed 4 bases from V and 5 bases from J, with 9 bases in between. CDR3 DNA: TGTGCCAGCAGCTCAGGGGCGGACGAGCAGTACTTC. This translates into CASSSGADEQYF. The full variable domain, rest sourced from reference TRBV7-9 and TRBJ2-7, is DTGVSQNPRHKITKRGQNVTFRCDPISEHNRLYWYRQTLGQGPEFLTYFQNEAQLEKSRLLSDRFSAERPKGSFSTLEIQRTEQGDSAMYLCASSSGADEQYFGPGTRLTVT.

This clone was seen more than once but under ten times. The V gene is TRBV7-9, the J gene TRBJ1-2; D gene uncertain. Germline lookup yields CDR1 SEHNR and CDR2 FQNEAQ (reference sequence). V lost 0 bases and J lost 7, with 9 bases in between. The CDR3 spans 13 residues. The CDR3 is CASSLAAGSGYTF. As DNA, the CDR3 is TGTGCCAGCAGCTTAGCGGCAGGTAGTGGCTACACCTTC.

V is TRBV4-1 and J is TRBJ2-1, with 11 bases lining up with TRBD2. The germline CDR1 and CDR2 sequences are MGHRA and YSYEKL. This CDR3 spans 18 amino acids. V was clipped by 4 bases and J by 3 bases; unmatched bases: 11. The DNA of the CDR3 is TGCGCCAGCAGCCCCGGCTTGACTAGCGGGGTCATCTACAATGAGCAGTTCTTC. Amino acid sequence: CASSPGLTSGVIYNEQFF.

This sequence joins TRBV6-5 and TRBJ2-7, with D possibly TRBD1 on 6 matching bases. CDR3 length equals 14 residues. CDR1 is MNHEY, CDR2 SVGAGI, per germline. Trimming removed 7 bases from V and 2 bases from J, with 15 bases in between. The CDR3 region is CASKTGRATYEQYF. The CDR3 nucleotides are TGTGCCAGCAAGACAGGCCGAGCCACCTACGAGCAGTACTTC.

V is TRBV5-1 and J is TRBJ1-1, with a weak D call TRBD1 (6 bases). Germline V CDR1 and CDR2: SGHRS, YFSETQ. The CDR3 runs 15 residues. The V end lost 4 bases, the J end lost 4 bases, and 17 bases lay between the germline ends. The CDR3 DNA reads TGCGCCAGCAGCGGCAATACAGGGTTGGGCACTGAAGCTTTCTTT. Translating it yields CASSGNTGLGTEAFF.

The chain uses TRBV11-2 and TRBJ1-1; D gene uncertain. V shed 3 bases and J shed 4 bases, with 12 bases lying between them. CDR3 length equals 14 residues. The germline gives CDR1 SGHAT, CDR2 FQNNGV. The CDR3 reads CASSLLQAGTEAFF. CDR3 bases: TGTGCCAGCAGCTTGCTCCAAGCCGGCACTGAAGCTTTCTTT. Full variable domain (missing parts from reference TRBV11-2 and TRBJ1-1): EAGVAQSPRYKIIEKRQSVAFWCNPISGHATLYWYQQILGQGPKLLIQFQNNGVVDDSQLPKDRFSAERLKGVDSTLKIQPAKLEDSAVYLCASSLLQAGTEAFFGQGTRLTVV.

This rearrangement joins TRBV28 to TRBJ2-2; tentative D call: TRBD2 (6 bases). V lost 5 bases, J lost 2 bases, and 18 bases lay in between. The CDR3 totals 17 residues. CDR1 is MDHEN and CDR2 is SYDVKM in the germline V gene. CDR3 sequence (DNA): TGTGCCAGCAGTCCCCCCGGCAGGGCGGGAAACACCGGGGAGCTGTTTTTT. It is translated as CASSPPGRAGNTGELFF.

The chain employs TRBV15 and TRBJ2-1, with 7 positions matching TRBD2. CDR1 is LNHNV, CDR2 YYDKDF, per germline (reference sequence). Trimming removed 0 bases from V and 0 bases from J; junction bases left unmatched: 5. This CDR3 is built from 17 residues. CDR3 coding DNA: TGTGCCACCAGCAGAGATCTCAAGCGGGGCTCCTACAATGAGCAGTTCTTC. Translation: CATSRDLKRGSYNEQFF.